This entry concerns a single T cell receptor (beta chain). Profiling relied on immunoSEQ multiplex PCR, and the TCRdb table lists in-frame clones only, not all of them. The data show approximately 400,000 clones, with about 90% seen just once and around 4% held by the top ten. This entry is derived from a study of Ad26.COV2.S vaccination and SARS-CoV-2 variants. Germline V CDR1 and CDR2: SGHVS, FNYEAQ. With V trimmed by 7 bases and J by 0 bases, 12 bases remained unmatched. The CDR3 covers 16 residues. The sequencing used peripheral blood, collected after recovery from COVID-19. This clonotype was obtained from a human donor who had recovered from COVID-19. The V and J genes are TRBV7-6 and TRBJ2-7, with 7 nucleotides matching TRBD2. The CDR3 region is CASTRGERGISYEQYF. CDR3 sequence (DNA): TGTGCCAGCACCCGAGGTGAGCGGGGCATCTCCTACGAGCAGTACTTC. Complete variable domain (other parts from reference TRBV7-6 and TRBJ2-7): GAGVSQSPRYKVTKRGQDVALRCDPISGHVSLYWYRQALGQGPEFLTYFNYEAQQDKSGLPNDRFSAERPEGSISTLTIQRTEQRDSAMYRCASTRGERGISYEQYFGPGTRLTVT.